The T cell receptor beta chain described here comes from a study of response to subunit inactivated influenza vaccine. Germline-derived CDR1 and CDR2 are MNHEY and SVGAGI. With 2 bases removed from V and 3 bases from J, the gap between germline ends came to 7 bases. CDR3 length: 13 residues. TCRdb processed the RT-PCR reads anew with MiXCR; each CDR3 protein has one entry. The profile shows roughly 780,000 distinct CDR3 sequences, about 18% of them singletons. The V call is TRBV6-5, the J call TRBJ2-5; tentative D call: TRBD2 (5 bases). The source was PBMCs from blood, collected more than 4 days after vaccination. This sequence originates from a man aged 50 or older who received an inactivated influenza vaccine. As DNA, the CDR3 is TGTGCCAGCAGTTACAACGGGGAAGAGACCCAGTACTTC. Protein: CASSYNGEETQYF.